This entry concerns a single T cell receptor beta chain. Measured with immunoSEQ multiplex PCR; TCRdb has only the in-frame clones, and not every one. The table records 350,000 to 400,000 clones, approximately 86% of them present only once. This specimen comes from a study of Ad26.COV2.S vaccination and SARS-CoV-2 variants. Specified treatment: about 20 received Ad26.COV2.S at low or high dose, single or two shots; several received placebo; per-sample allocation not given. Material that was analyzed had been drawn on day 63 after the first vaccine or placebo injection. The receptor was isolated from a person aged 18-60 years who received the Ad26.COV2.S COVID-19 vaccine or a placebo. The sample here was peripheral blood, taken in a trial of Ad26.COV2.S vaccine versus placebo.

This chain's CDR3 is CASSHFGWGRLNTEAFF. For the CDR3, the DNA is TGTGCCAGCAGCCATTTCGGTTGGGGCCGCTTGAACACTGAAGCTTTCTTT. The chain has TRBV13 and TRBJ1-1; possibly TRBD1 for D (5 bases). Germline loops: CDR1 PRHDT, CDR2 FYEKMQ (reference sequence). The V gene lost 5 bases and the J gene lost 0 bases, with 19 bases spanning the gap. This CDR3 has 17 residues.